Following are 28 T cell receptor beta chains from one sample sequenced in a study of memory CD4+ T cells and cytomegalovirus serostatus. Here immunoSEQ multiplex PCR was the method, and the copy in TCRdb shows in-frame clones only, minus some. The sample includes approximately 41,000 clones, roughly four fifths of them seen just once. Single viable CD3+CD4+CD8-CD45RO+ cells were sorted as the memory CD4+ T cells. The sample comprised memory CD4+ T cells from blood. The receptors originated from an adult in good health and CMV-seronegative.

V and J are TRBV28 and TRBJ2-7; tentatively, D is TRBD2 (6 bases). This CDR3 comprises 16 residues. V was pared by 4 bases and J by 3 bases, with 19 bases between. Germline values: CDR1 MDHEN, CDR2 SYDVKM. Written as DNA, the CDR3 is TGTGCCAGCAGTTACCGTCCGGGACTGGGAAGCTACGAGCAGTACTTC. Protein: CASSYRPGLGSYEQYF.

The CDR3 protein is CSALGGLGYEQYF. CDR3 bases: TGCAGCGCCCTGGGGGGGCTAGGTTACGAGCAGTACTTC. This chain links TRBV29-1 with TRBJ2-7, with D maybe TRBD2 (7 bases). CDR1 and CDR2 (germline): SQVTM, ANQGSEA. The V end was cut by 7 bases, the J end by 4 bases, with 17 bases between. There are 13 residues in the CDR3.

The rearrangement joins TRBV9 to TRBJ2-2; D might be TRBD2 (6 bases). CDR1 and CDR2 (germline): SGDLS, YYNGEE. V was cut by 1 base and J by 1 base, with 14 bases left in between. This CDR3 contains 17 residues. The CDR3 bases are TGTGCCAGCAGCGTAAGTTTGGGAGGATTGAACACCGGGGAGCTGTTTTTT. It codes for CASSVSLGGLNTGELFF.

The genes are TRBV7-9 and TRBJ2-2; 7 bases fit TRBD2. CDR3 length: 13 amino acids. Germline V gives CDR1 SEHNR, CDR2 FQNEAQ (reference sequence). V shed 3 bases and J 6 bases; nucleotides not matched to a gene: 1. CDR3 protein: CASSLGGSGELFF. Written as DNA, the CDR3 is TGTGCCAGCAGCTTGGGAGGGTCCGGGGAGCTGTTTTTT.

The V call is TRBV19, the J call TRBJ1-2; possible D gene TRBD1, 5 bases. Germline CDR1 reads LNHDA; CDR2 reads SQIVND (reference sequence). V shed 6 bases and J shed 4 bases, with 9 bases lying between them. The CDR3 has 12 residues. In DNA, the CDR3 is TGTGCCAGTAGAGACGACAGCTATGGCTACACCTTC. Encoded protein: CASRDDSYGYTF. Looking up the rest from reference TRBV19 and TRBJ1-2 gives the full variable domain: DGGITQSPKYLFRKEGQNVTLSCEQNLNHDAMYWYRQDPGQGLRLIYYSQIVNDFQKGDIAEGYSVSREKKESFPLTVTSAQKNPTAFYLCASRDDSYGYTFGSGTRLTVV.

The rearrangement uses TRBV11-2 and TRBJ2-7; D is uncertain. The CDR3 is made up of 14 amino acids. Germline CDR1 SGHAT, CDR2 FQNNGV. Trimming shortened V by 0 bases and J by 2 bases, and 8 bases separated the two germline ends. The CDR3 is CASSLERAAYEQYF. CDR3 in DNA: TGTGCCAGCAGCTTAGAAAGGGCGGCCTACGAGCAGTACTTC.

CDR3 coding DNA: TGCGCCAGCAGCCCCGAGGGACAGGGTGGCGAGACCCAGTACTTC. The encoded protein is CASSPEGQGGETQYF. The genes are TRBV4-3 and TRBJ2-5, with 9 nucleotides matching TRBD1. This CDR3 comprises 15 residues. Trimming took 4 bases from V and 5 from J; bases not matched to a gene: 8. Germline loops: CDR1 LGHNA, CDR2 YSLEER.

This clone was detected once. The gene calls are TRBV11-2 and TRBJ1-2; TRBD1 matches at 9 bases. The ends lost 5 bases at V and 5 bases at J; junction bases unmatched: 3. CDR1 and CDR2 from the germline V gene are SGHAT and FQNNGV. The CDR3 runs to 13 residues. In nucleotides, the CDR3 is TGTGCCAGCAGCGCGGGACAGGGTTATGGCTACACCTTC. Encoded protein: CASSAGQGYGYTF.

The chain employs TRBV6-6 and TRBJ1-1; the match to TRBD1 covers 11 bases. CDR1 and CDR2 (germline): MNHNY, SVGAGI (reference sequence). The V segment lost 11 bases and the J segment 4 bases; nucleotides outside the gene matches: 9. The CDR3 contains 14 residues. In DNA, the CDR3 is TGTGCCGGCTGGACAGGGGGCTCGGGCACTGAAGCTTTCTTT. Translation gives CAGWTGGSGTEAFF.

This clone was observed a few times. The CDR3 DNA is TGTGCCAGCAGCCCCGTAACATACACAGATACGCAGTATTTT. It encodes CASSPVTYTDTQYF. The chain recombines TRBV28 with TRBJ2-3; no firm D call. V lost 6 bases, J lost 2 bases, and 12 bases lay in between. CDR1 is MDHEN, CDR2 SYDVKM, per germline. There are 14 residues in the CDR3.

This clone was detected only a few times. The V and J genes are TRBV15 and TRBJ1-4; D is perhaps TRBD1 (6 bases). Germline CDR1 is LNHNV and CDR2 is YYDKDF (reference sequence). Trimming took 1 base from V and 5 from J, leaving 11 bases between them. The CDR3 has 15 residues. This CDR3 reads CATSRVGGLNEKLFF. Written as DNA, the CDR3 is TGTGCCACCAGCAGAGTGGGGGGCTTGAATGAAAAACTGTTTTTT. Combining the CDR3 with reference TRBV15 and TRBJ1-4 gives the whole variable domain DAMVIQNPRYQVTQFGKPVTLSCSQTLNHNVMYWYQQKSSQAPKLLFHYYDKDFNNEADTPDNFQSRRPNTSFCFLDIRSPGLGDTAMYLCATSRVGGLNEKLFFGSGTQLSVL.

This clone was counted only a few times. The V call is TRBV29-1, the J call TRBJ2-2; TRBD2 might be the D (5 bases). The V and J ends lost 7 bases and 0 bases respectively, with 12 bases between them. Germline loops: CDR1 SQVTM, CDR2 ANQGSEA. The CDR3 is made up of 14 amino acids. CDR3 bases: TGCAGCGCCAGCGGAGCTTCGAACACCGGGGAGCTGTTTTTT. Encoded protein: CSASGASNTGELFF.

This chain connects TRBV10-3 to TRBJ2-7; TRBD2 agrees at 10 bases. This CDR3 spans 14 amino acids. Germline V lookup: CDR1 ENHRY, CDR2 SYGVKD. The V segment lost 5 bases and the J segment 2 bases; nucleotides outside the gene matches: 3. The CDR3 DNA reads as TGTGCCATCAGTCCCGGGACTAGCGCCTACGAGCAGTACTTC. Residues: CAISPGTSAYEQYF.

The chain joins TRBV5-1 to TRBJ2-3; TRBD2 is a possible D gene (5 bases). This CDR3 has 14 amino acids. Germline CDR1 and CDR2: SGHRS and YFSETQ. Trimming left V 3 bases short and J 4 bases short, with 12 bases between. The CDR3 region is CASSSAVEADTQYF. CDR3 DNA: TGCGCCAGCAGCTCAGCGGTTGAAGCAGATACGCAGTATTTT. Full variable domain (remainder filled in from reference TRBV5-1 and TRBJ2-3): KAGVTQTPRYLIKTRGQQVTLSCSPISGHRSVSWYQQTPGQGLQFLFEYFSETQRNKGNFPGRFSGRQFSNSRSEMNVSTLELGDSALYLCASSSAVEADTQYFGPGTRLTVL.

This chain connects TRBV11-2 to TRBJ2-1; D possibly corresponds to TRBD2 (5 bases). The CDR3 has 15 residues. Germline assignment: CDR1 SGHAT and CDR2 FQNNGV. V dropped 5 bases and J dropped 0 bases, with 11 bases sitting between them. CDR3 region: CASSGGLSSYNEQFF. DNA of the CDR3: TGTGCCAGCAGCGGAGGCCTGAGCTCCTACAATGAGCAGTTCTTC.

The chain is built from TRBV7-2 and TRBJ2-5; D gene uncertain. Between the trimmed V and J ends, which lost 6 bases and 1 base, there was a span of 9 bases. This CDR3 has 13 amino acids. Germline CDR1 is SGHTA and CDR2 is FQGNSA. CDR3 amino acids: CASRGATQETQYF. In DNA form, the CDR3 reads TGTGCCAGCAGGGGTGCGACCCAAGAGACCCAGTACTTC.

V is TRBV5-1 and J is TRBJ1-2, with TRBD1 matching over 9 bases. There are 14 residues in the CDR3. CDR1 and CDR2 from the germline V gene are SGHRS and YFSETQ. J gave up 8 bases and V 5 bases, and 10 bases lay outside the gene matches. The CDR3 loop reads CASSEDRGGEGYTF. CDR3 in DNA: TGCGCCAGCAGTGAGGACAGGGGAGGAGAGGGCTACACCTTC.

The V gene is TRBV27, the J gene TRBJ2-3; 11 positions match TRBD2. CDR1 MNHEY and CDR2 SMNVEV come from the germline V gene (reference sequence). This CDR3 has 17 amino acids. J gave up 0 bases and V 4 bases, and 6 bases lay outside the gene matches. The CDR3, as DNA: TGTGCCAGCAGTTCGTGGGGACTAGCGGAGAGCACAGATACGCAGTATTTT. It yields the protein CASSSWGLAESTDTQYF.

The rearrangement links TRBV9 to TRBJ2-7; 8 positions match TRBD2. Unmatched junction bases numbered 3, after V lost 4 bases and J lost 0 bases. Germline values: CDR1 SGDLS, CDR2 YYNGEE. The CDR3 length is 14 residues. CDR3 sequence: CASSRGGFSYEQYF. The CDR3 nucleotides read TGTGCCAGCAGCCGGGGGGGCTTCTCCTACGAGCAGTACTTC.

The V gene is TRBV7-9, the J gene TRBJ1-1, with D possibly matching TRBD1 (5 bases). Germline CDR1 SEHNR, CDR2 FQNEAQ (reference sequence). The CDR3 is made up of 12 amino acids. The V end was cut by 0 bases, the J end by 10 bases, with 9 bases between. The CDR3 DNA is TGTGCCAGCAGCTTAGCGCACCAGGGAGCTTTCTTT. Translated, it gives CASSLAHQGAFF.

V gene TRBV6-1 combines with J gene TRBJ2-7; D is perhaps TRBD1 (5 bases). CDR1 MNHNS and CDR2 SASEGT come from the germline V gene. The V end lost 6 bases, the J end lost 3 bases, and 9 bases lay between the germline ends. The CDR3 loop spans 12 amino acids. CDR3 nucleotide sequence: TGTGCCAGCAGACCGCAGGGCTACGAGCAGTACTTC. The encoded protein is CASRPQGYEQYF.

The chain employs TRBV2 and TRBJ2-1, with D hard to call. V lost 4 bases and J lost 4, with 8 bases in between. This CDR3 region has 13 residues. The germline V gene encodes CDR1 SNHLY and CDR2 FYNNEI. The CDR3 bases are TGTGCCAGCAGTGCGAGGCAGTACAATGAGCAGTTCTTC. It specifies CASSARQYNEQFF. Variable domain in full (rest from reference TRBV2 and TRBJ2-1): EPEVTQTPSHQVTQMGQEVILRCVPISNHLYFYWYRQILGQKVEFLVSFYNNEISEKSEIFDDQFSVERPDGSNFTLKIRSTKLEDSAMYFCASSARQYNEQFFGPGTRLTVL.

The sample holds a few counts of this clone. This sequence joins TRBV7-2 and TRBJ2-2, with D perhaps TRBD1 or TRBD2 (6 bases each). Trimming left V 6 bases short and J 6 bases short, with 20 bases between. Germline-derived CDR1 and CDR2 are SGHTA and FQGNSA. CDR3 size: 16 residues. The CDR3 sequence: CASRAPGASVSGELFF. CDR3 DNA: TGTGCCAGCAGGGCGCCGGGGGCTAGCGTCTCCGGGGAGCTGTTTTTT.

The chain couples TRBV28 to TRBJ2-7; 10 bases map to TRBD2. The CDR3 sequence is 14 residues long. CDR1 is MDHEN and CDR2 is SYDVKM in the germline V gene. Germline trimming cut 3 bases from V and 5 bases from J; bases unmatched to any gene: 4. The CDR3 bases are TGTGCCAGCAGTTTCTCTAGCGGGAGAGACGAGCAGTACTTC. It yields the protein CASSFSSGRDEQYF.

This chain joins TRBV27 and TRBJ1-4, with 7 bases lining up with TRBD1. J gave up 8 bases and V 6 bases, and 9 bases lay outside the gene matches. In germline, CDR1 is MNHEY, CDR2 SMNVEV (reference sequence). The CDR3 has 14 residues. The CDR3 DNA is TGTGCCAGCAGCCAGACAGGGCGCAGCGAAAAACTGTTTTTT. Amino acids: CASSQTGRSEKLFF.

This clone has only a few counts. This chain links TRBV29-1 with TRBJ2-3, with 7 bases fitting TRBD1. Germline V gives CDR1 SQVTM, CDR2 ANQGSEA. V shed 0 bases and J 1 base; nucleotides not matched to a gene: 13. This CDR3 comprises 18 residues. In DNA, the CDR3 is TGCAGCGTTGAAGATCATATGAGCGACAGGGTGGGCACAGATACGCAGTATTTT. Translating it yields CSVEDHMSDRVGTDTQYF.

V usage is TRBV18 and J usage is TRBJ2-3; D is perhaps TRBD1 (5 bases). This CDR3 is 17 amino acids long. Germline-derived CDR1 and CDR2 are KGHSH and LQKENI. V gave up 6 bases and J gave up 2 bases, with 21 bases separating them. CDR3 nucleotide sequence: TGTGCCAGCTCCCCGACGACGACAAGGGGATACACAGATACGCAGTATTTT. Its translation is CASSPTTTRGYTDTQYF.

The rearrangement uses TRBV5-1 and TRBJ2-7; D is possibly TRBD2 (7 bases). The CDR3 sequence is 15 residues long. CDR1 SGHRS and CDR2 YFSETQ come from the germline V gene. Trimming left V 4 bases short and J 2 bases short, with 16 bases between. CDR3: CASSEWGGPPYEQYF. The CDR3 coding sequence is TGCGCCAGCAGCGAATGGGGGGGCCCCCCCTACGAGCAGTACTTC. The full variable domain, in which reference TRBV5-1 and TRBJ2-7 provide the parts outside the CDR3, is KAGVTQTPRYLIKTRGQQVTLSCSPISGHRSVSWYQQTPGQGLQFLFEYFSETQRNKGNFPGRFSGRQFSNSRSEMNVSTLELGDSALYLCASSEWGGPPYEQYFGPGTRLTVT.